This T cell receptor beta chain was obtained from a study of T-cell reconstitution after alpha-beta-depleted transplantation in children. Study-level results: T-cell counts and diversity at one year post-transplant came mainly from newly produced T cells. It was surviving recipient T cells and thymic progenitors that gave some patients high TCRbeta diversity at day 60.

Germline CDR1 is SGHVS and CDR2 is FQNEAQ. The CDR3 runs to 15 residues. With 4 bases clipped from V and 2 bases from J, the junction kept 4 bases outside the gene matches. There are a few counts of this clonotype. The antigen is not known. Using unique molecular identifiers, the investigators prepared the TCRbeta library. TCRdb reprocessed the PCR reads with MiXCR, giving one entry per CDR3 protein. This repertoire shows some 300,000 distinct CDR3 sequences, nearly 8% found once; its top ten account for about 8.2%. The sample in question was peripheral blood, obtained 360 days after TCRalphabeta/CD19-depleted stem cell transplant. The chain has TRBV7-8 and TRBJ2-5, with 10 bases fitting TRBD2. The sequence was obtained from a female patient between 2 and 10 years old who had a stem cell transplant for Fanconi anemia, so the T cells may come from the graft donor. Here the CDR3 DNA reads TGTGCCAGCAGCTCTTATAGCGGGAGGCAAGAGACCCAGTACTTC. It codes for CASSSYSGRQETQYF. The whole variable domain, remainder taken from reference TRBV7-8 and TRBJ2-5, is GAGVSQSPRYKVAKRGQDVALRCDPISGHVSLFWYQQALGQGPEFLTYFQNEAQLDKSGLPSDRFFAERPEGSVSTLKIQRTQQEDSAVYLCASSSYSGRQETQYFGPGTRLLVL.